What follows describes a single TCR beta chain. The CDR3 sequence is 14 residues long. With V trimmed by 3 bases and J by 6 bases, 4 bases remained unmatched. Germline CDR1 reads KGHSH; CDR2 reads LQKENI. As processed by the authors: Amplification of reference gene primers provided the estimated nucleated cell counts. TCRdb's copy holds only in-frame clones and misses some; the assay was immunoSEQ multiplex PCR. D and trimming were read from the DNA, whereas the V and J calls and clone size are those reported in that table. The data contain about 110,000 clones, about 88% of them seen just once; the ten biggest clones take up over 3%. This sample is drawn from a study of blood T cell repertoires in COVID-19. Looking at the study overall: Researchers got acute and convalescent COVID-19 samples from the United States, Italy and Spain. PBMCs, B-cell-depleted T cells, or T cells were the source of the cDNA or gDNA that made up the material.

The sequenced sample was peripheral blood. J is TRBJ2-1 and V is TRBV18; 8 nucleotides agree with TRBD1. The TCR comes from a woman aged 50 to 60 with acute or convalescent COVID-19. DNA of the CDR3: TGTGCCAGCTCACCCGGGACAGGATTCAATGAGCAGTTCTTC. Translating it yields CASSPGTGFNEQFF.